The 18 T cell receptor beta chains reported below all come from one sample, sequenced in a study of glioma-infiltrating T cells. Using RNA template, CDR3s of TCR alpha and beta were amplified with iRepertoire arm-PCR. TCRdb re-analysed the multiplex PCR reads in MiXCR, keeping a single row per CDR3 protein. This table has some 130,000 distinct CDR3 sequences, around 25% appearing once. The sample comprised glioma tissue, nonneoplastic brain tissue, or PBMCs (not recorded which). These receptors were collected from a human donor with low-grade glioma or glioblastoma, undergoing nonglioma brain surgery, or in good health (not recorded which).

The table lists this clonotype with a few counts. J is TRBJ1-1 and V is TRBV7-9; possibly TRBD1 for D (6 bases). The V gene's germline CDR1 is SEHNR and CDR2 FQNEAQ (reference sequence). The V gene lost 5 bases and the J gene lost 5 bases, with 12 bases spanning the gap. This CDR3 is built from 13 residues. The DNA for the CDR3 is TGTGCCAGCAGCGCAACCGGGACAACTGAAGCTTTCTTT. The encoded protein is CASSATGTTEAFF.

This clonotype was seen only a few times. V usage is TRBV11-3 and J usage is TRBJ1-2; D is uncertain. The CDR3 has 14 residues. Germline V gene data show CDR1 as SGHNT and CDR2 as YENEEA. Trimming cost V 4 bases and J 4 bases, with 13 bases left between them. This chain's CDR3 is CASSSLSGLYGYTF. CDR3 nucleotide sequence: TGTGCCAGCAGCTCCCTCTCAGGCCTCTATGGCTACACCTTC.

The chain employs TRBV6-4 and TRBJ2-1; 11 bases align to TRBD2. V lost 5 bases, J lost 9 bases, and 12 bases stayed unmatched. Germline V CDR1 and CDR2: MRHNA, SNTAGT. The CDR3 covers 16 residues. The CDR3 sequence is CASSPTTSGGASEQFF. CDR3 DNA: TGTGCCAGCAGTCCCACCACTAGCGGGGGAGCAAGTGAGCAGTTCTTC.

The table lists this clonotype with many counts. The chain recombines TRBV6-1 with TRBJ2-1, with D hard to call. The germline V gene encodes CDR1 MNHNS and CDR2 SASEGT. The CDR3 contains 12 residues. V was cut by 10 bases and J by 9 bases, with 16 bases left in between. CDR3 amino acids: CAIESRAVEQFF. The CDR3 DNA follows: TGTGCCATAGAGAGTCGGGCTGTTGAGCAGTTCTTC.

The genes are TRBV16 and TRBJ2-5; 7 bases match TRBD1. CDR3 length: 13 amino acids. Trimming cost V 5 bases and J 4 bases; bases outside gene matches: 4. Germline CDR1 reads KGHSY; CDR2 reads FQNENV. CDR3 DNA sequence: TGTGCCAGCAGCTTTAACAGGGGAGAGACCCAGTACTTC. This gives the protein CASSFNRGETQYF.

There are many counts of this clonotype. The V and J genes are TRBV6-1 and TRBJ2-3; TRBD2 aligns across 9 bases. The germline V gene encodes CDR1 MNHNS and CDR2 SASEGT. V trimming: 8 bases; J trimming: 5 bases; junction bases outside the gene matches: 5. The CDR3 is 13 amino acids. The CDR3 loop reads CASVRRGGDTQYF. The CDR3 nucleotides are TGTGCCAGCGTACGGCGGGGGGGAGATACGCAGTATTTT.

The chain uses TRBV19 and TRBJ1-2, with D unresolved. The CDR3 is 11 amino acids. The germline V and J ends were trimmed by 3 bases and 6 bases, with 5 bases remaining between them. Germline-derived CDR1 and CDR2 are LNHDA and SQIVND (reference sequence). The CDR3 DNA is TGTGCCAGTAGTATCGGGCATGGCTACACCTTC. It encodes CASSIGHGYTF.

The sample holds many counts of this clonotype. J is TRBJ2-3 and V is TRBV6-1, with 9 bases matching TRBD1. V was clipped by 10 bases and J by 1 base; unmatched bases: 3. The CDR3 is 13 residues long. From germline, CDR1 is MNHNS and CDR2 SASEGT. The CDR3 spells CATRQGGTDTQYF. CDR3 nucleotide sequence: TGTGCCACCAGACAGGGGGGCACAGATACGCAGTATTTT.

This clonotype has just a few counts. The rearrangement uses TRBV20-1 and TRBJ2-7, with D perhaps TRBD1 or TRBD2 (5 bases each). Per the germline V gene, CDR1 is DFQATT and CDR2 is SNEGSKA (reference sequence). This CDR3 region has 14 residues. The V and J ends lost 6 bases and 5 bases respectively, with 20 bases between them. CDR3 amino acids: CSASKGSGFDEQYV. CDR3 nucleotide sequence: TGCAGTGCCTCTAAGGGGTCGGGGTTCGACGAGCAGTACGTC.

This clonotype occurred many times. The genes are TRBV20-1 and TRBJ2-5; tentatively, D is TRBD1 (5 bases). CDR3 length: 11 residues. The V gene's germline CDR1 is DFQATT and CDR2 SNEGSKA (reference sequence). Between the trimmed V and J ends, which lost 4 bases and 5 bases, there was a span of 8 bases. This chain's CDR3 is CSAKGAETQYF. The CDR3 DNA reads TGCAGTGCTAAAGGGGCCGAGACCCAGTACTTC.

This clonotype was counted many times. The rearrangement joins TRBV6-6 to TRBJ2-2, with D possibly TRBD1 on 6 matching bases. The CDR3 sequence is 15 residues long. Germline V gene lookup returns CDR1 MNHNY and CDR2 SVGAGI (reference sequence). Trimming cost V 2 bases and J 10 bases, with 17 bases left between them. CDR3 coding DNA: TGTGCCAGCAGTTACCCTACAGGGACACCGTCGGAGCTGTTTTTT. Protein: CASSYPTGTPSELFF.

This chain joins TRBV10-3 and TRBJ1-2; no definite D call. Germline assignment: CDR1 ENHRY and CDR2 SYGVKD. The V gene lost 2 bases and the J gene lost 7 bases, with 8 bases spanning the gap. CDR3 size: 12 residues. CDR3 in amino acids: CAISESIFGYTF. The CDR3 DNA reads TGTGCCATCAGTGAGAGCATCTTTGGCTACACCTTC.

This clonotype showed up many times. The V gene is TRBV20-1, the J gene TRBJ2-5; 9 bases align to TRBD1. Trimming took 7 bases from V and 1 from J; bases not matched to a gene: 4. The germline gives CDR1 DFQATT, CDR2 SNEGSKA (reference sequence). This CDR3 comprises 13 residues. As DNA, the CDR3 is TGCAGTGTGGGGACAGGGTCCCAAGAGACCCAGTACTTC. Residues: CSVGTGSQETQYF.

This clonotype has just one count. The chain uses TRBV19 and TRBJ2-1; 10 positions match TRBD2. Looked up from germline, CDR1 is LNHDA and CDR2 is SQIVND (reference sequence). V was clipped by 7 bases and J by 6 bases; unmatched bases: 18. The CDR3 runs 18 residues. The CDR3 DNA reads TGTGCCAGTACCTCCCCACAGCGGGGGGGCAGCCGAGGCAATGAGCAGTTCTTC. Amino acids: CASTSPQRGGSRGNEQFF.

In its sample, this clonotype was seen a few times. The CDR3 DNA reads TGTGCCAGCAGTTACGGGAACTTGGATTCACCCCTCCACTTT. It translates to CASSYGNLDSPLHF. This chain joins TRBV6-6 and TRBJ1-6; D is undetermined. The germline V gene has CDR1 MNHNY and CDR2 SVGAGI (reference sequence). The CDR3 is made up of 14 amino acids. Trimming left V 2 bases short and J 8 bases short, with 10 bases between.

The table lists this clonotype with many counts. The chain couples TRBV12-3 or TRBV12-4 to TRBJ2-5; D tentatively reads TRBD1 or TRBD2 (5 bases each). The CDR3 is 14 residues long. The ends were cut back, 3 bases at V and 10 bases at J, with 18 bases in the middle. CDR3 region: CASSFSGAGKDQYF. DNA of the CDR3: TGTGCCAGCAGTTTTTCCGGGGCCGGAAAAGACCAGTACTTC.

The rearrangement links TRBV28 to TRBJ2-3; possibly TRBD2 for D (6 bases). The CDR3 length is 16 residues. Germline V gives CDR1 MDHEN, CDR2 SYDVKM. Trimming stripped 4 bases from V and 6 bases from J, with 20 bases between. The CDR3 protein is CASSSSGLSSRDTQYF. DNA for the CDR3: TGTGCCAGCAGTTCTTCCGGACTATCTTCCAGGGATACGCAGTATTTT.

V is TRBV7-3 and J is TRBJ2-3; TRBD1 agrees at 9 bases. Germline-derived CDR1 and CDR2 are SGHTA and FQGTGA. The CDR3 is 15 amino acids. The J segment lost 3 bases and the V segment lost 7 bases, leaving 8 bases of the junction unmatched. The CDR3 DNA is TGTGCCAGCAACCCATACAGGGGGCGTACAGATACGCAGTATTTT. Protein product: CASNPYRGRTDTQYF.